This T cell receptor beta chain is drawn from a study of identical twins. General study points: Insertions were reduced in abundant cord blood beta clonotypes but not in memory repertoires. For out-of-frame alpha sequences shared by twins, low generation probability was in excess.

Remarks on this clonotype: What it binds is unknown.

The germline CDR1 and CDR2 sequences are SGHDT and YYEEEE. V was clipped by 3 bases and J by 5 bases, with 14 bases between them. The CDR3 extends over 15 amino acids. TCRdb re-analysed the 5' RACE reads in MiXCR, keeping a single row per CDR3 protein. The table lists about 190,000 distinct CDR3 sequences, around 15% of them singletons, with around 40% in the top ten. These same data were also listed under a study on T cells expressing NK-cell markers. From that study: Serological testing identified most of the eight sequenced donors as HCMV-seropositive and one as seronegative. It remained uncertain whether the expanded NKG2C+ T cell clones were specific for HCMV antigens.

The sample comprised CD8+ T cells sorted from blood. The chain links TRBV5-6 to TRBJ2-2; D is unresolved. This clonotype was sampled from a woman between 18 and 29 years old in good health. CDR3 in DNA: TGTGCCAGCAGCTCTAGTCCCCCTAGAACCGGGGAGCTGTTTTTT. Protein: CASSSSPPRTGELFF. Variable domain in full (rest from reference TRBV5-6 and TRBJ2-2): DAGVTQSPTHLIKTRGQQVTLRCSPKSGHDTVSWYQQALGQGPQFIFQYYEEEERQRGNFPDRFSGHQFPNYSSELNVNALLLGDSALYLCASSSSPPRTGELFFGEGSRLTVL.